This T cell receptor beta chain originates from a study of T cells in Graves' hyperthyroidism and ophthalmopathy. This CDR3 region has 18 residues. Trimming at V came to 5 bases and at J to 4 bases, leaving 15 bases not matched to a gene. Per germline, CDR1 SGHVS and CDR2 FQNEAQ. This clonotype was found many times. Authors of the study amplified TCR beta CDR3 regions from RNA transcripts. HTBI primers were used for first-round RT-PCR of the TCR CDR3. TCRdb recomputed calls from the multiplex PCR reads with MiXCR, one row per CDR3 protein. The table records some 380,000 distinct CDR3 sequences, approximately 15% of them present only once.

Sequenced sample: blood. This receptor was identified in a man younger than 45 with Graves' hyperthyroidism that later progressed to Graves' ophthalmopathy. This rearrangement joins TRBV7-8 to TRBJ2-5, with 11 bases matching TRBD2. CDR3 nucleotide sequence: TGTGCCAGCAGCCCAATCGAAGTAGCGGGGGGGCTGGTAGAGACCCAGTACTTC. Translating gives CASSPIEVAGGLVETQYF.